The rows below give T cell receptor beta chains drawn from one sample of a study of T cells in Graves' hyperthyroidism and ophthalmopathy. TCRdb called the multiplex PCR reads again in MiXCR, with one record for every CDR3 protein. Found here are approximately 360,000 distinct CDR3 sequences, less than 20% of them singletons; the top ten hold 25% to 35%. The sample consisted of blood. The receptors shown here come from a young woman with Graves' hyperthyroidism that later progressed to Graves' ophthalmopathy. CDR3s leave out the opening cysteine and the closing phenylalanine or tryptophan. A row's size may be missing; if present it is once, few, many or a size class.

abundance	v_gene	CDR3aa
many	TRBV2	ASRVQGAVRTEAF
many	TRBV28	ASRSYRVAGTEAF
NA	TRBV5-1	ASRPGTDGNEQL
many	TRBV10-3	ATIPGLAGGWDTQY
few	TRBV24-1	ATSEVGTGSSYEQY
many	TRBV11-2	ASSSPRQGGEQY
many	TRBV20-1	SAPNRQGGSYEQY
many	TRBV2	ASSASGGTEAF
few	TRBV7-9	ASSTRQDGATLDEQF
NA	TRBV6-5	ASSHSRSGAGELF
many	TRBV20-1	SAREGSGHYEQY
NA	TRBV30	AWTGAGANVLT
many	TRBV11-2	ASSLYPQETQY
NA	TRBV6-2/TRBV6-3	ASSGGLAGRGSQY
many	TRBV28	ASRTVVKPYEQY
many	TRBV6-6	ASSYGTGGGEKLF
NA	TRBV29-1	SVELGDRGTGELF
NA	TRBV28	ASSEVGGNTIY
many	TRBV15	ATSRGGDRDQETQY
NA	TRBV27	ASSLGTGPTDTQY
few	TRBV7-7	ASSLNSQETQY
few	TRBV15	ATNRGQGARGQH
few	TRBV20-1	SAPGSSGTSYEQY
many	TRBV20-1	SAKGQINQPQH
few	TRBV30	AWSRQGGEAF
NA	TRBV5-1	ASSPAGGPRTGELF
many	TRBV12-3/TRBV12-4	ASSLNAIEQY
many	TRBV18	ASWQGVNEQF
NA	TRBV20-1	SARGTSGRKFDEQY
few	TRBV4-1	ASSPLGTGGPNEQY
many	TRBV12-3/TRBV12-4	ASKRQGHEQY
few	TRBV19	ASSIETFPTSNQPQH
NA	TRBV27	ASSLSSSGNTIY
many	TRBV11-3	ASGQNYNEQF
many	TRBV20-1	SAPKGARNQPQH
few	TRBV5-8	ASSQDSNPSYNEQF
few	TRBV5-5	ASSPGNDQF
few	TRBV20-1	SARGPSGSGYNEQF
NA	TRBV20-1	SATTSGSFNEQF
few	TRBV6-2/TRBV6-3	ASSYSIYGGGYNEQF
NA	TRBV28	ASSSPSSGQETQY
NA	TRBV2	ASSLFPGAGSSGANVLT
many	TRBV12-3/TRBV12-4	ASSSSRNSGRGQY
many	TRBV20-1	SARESVLGNNEQF
few	TRBV4-1	ASSQEASGSPYNEQF
NA	TRBV7-8	ASSLFGGQMNTEAF